The 14 T cell receptor beta chains presented below share a single source sample, sequenced in a study of CD8 T cells in ankylosing spondylitis. A single record per CDR3 protein comes from TCRdb applying MiXCR to the 5' RACE reads. This table has over 100,000 distinct CDR3 sequences, more than 6.5% appearing once. The sequenced sample consisted of blood, either unsorted or a sorted T cell fraction (not recorded which). These receptors all stem from a male donor with ankylosing spondylitis or in good health (not recorded which).

This clonotype was picked up many times. This chain joins TRBV5-1 and TRBJ2-3, with a possible D match to TRBD1 (6 bases). This CDR3 comprises 12 residues. The ends were cut back, 3 bases at V and 4 bases at J, with 6 bases in the middle. The germline V gene encodes CDR1 SGHRS and CDR2 YFSETQ. The chain's CDR3 is CASSWTADTQYF. The CDR3 DNA reads as TGCGCCAGCAGCTGGACAGCAGATACGCAGTATTTT. The full variable domain, completed using reference TRBV5-1 and TRBJ2-3, is KAGVTQTPRYLIKTRGQQVTLSCSPISGHRSVSWYQQTPGQGLQFLFEYFSETQRNKGNFPGRFSGRQFSNSRSEMNVSTLELGDSALYLCASSWTADTQYFGPGTRLTVL.

This clonotype was seen many times. The chain couples TRBV12-3 or TRBV12-4 to TRBJ2-1; D remains unclear. The V and J ends lost 3 bases and 7 bases respectively, with 7 bases between them. This CDR3 is built from 12 residues. The CDR3 sequence is CASSLFKNEQFF. CDR3 nucleotide sequence: TGTGCCAGCAGTTTGTTCAAAAATGAGCAGTTCTTC.

This clonotype was seen repeatedly, ten times or more. The chain uses TRBV9 and TRBJ2-3; D gene unclear. The V gene lost 0 bases and the J gene lost 0 bases, with 8 bases spanning the gap. The V gene's germline CDR1 is SGDLS and CDR2 YYNGEE. The CDR3 covers 15 residues. The CDR3 DNA follows: TGTGCCAGCAGCGTAGCTCCGAAAAGCACAGATACGCAGTATTTT. Translating it yields CASSVAPKSTDTQYF.

This clonotype was detected many times. This sequence joins TRBV2 and TRBJ2-3; D is ambiguous. Germline V gene data show CDR1 as SNHLY and CDR2 as FYNNEI. CDR3 size: 14 residues. Trimming removed 5 bases at V and 3 bases at J, with 12 bases between. The CDR3 is CASSMSPRTDTQYF. The CDR3 nucleotides read TGTGCCAGCAGTATGTCTCCGCGGACAGATACGCAGTATTTT.

This clonotype was observed many times. V and J are TRBV12-3 or TRBV12-4 and TRBJ2-3; the D gene is possibly TRBD2 (5 bases). The CDR3 sequence is 15 residues long. Trimming removed 3 bases from V and 5 bases from J, with 15 bases in between. The chain's CDR3 is CASSFDGLAGDTQYF. CDR3 in DNA: TGTGCCAGCAGTTTTGACGGGCTAGCCGGAGATACGCAGTATTTT.

V and J are TRBV5-1 and TRBJ1-1; D remains ambiguous. V was clipped by 2 bases and J by 8 bases, with 13 bases between them. The CDR3 runs to 13 residues. Germline V gene data show CDR1 as SGHRS and CDR2 as YFSETQ. DNA for the CDR3: TGCGCCAGCAGCTTCGAGGGTAACGCCGAAGCTTTCTTT. Amino acids: CASSFEGNAEAFF.

The rearrangement joins TRBV29-1 to TRBJ1-1; possible D gene TRBD1, 6 bases. Between the trimmed V and J ends, which lost 7 bases and 5 bases, there was a span of 17 bases. This CDR3 region has 13 residues. The germline V gene encodes CDR1 SQVTM and CDR2 ANQGSEA. DNA for the CDR3: TGCAGCGCTCCAATCAGGGGTGGTACTGAAGCTTTCTTT. Protein: CSAPIRGGTEAFF.

This clonotype was detected many times. V is TRBV7-9 and J is TRBJ2-1, with 7 bases lining up with TRBD1. V lost 4 bases, J lost 0 bases, and 3 bases stayed unmatched. The germline CDR1 and CDR2 sequences are SEHNR and FQNEAQ (reference sequence). CDR3 size: 15 residues. In DNA form, the CDR3 reads TGTGCCAGCAGCTCGACAGGGAGCTCCTACAATGAGCAGTTCTTC. It is translated as CASSSTGSSYNEQFF.

The table lists this clonotype with many counts. This chain links TRBV3-1 with TRBJ2-3, with TRBD2 identical over 12 bases. The CDR3 has 14 amino acids. After removal of 1 base from V and 14 bases from J, the junction contained 7 bases not matched to a gene. Germline-derived CDR1 and CDR2 are LGHDT and YNNKEL (reference sequence). CDR3 DNA: TGTGCCAGCAGCCAAGGCGAGACTAGCGGGAGAATGTATTTT. As protein: CASSQGETSGRMYF.

This clonotype has a count of ten or more. The chain joins TRBV7-2 to TRBJ1-2, with D tentatively TRBD1 (5 bases). This CDR3 comprises 17 residues. Trimming cost V 0 bases and J 8 bases, with 22 bases left between them. Per the germline V gene, CDR1 is SGHTA and CDR2 is FQGNSA. CDR3 DNA: TGTGCCAGCAGCTTAGCTCGGGGGAACCAGGGCTTGGGAGGCTACACCTTC. Encoded protein: CASSLARGNQGLGGYTF. The full variable domain, its missing parts supplied by reference TRBV7-2 and TRBJ1-2, is GAGVSQSPSNKVTEKGKDVELRCDPISGHTALYWYRQSLGQGLEFLIYFQGNSAPDKSGLPSDRFSAERTGGSVSTLTIQRTQQEDSAVYLCASSLARGNQGLGGYTFGSGTRLTVV.

This clonotype was detected a few times. This clone may be a read error of a much larger clone one base away. The chain carries TRBV29-1 and TRBJ2-4; D gene uncertain. The CDR3 totals 14 residues. Germline CDR1 is SQVTM and CDR2 is ANQGSEA. The CDR3 is CSVVPILGKNIQSF. In nucleotides, the CDR3 is TGCAGCGTTGTGCCTATATTGGGCAAAAACATTCAGTCCTTC.

This clonotype was counted ten times or more. This chain links TRBV7-8 with TRBJ2-7; possibly TRBD1 or TRBD2 for D (5 bases each). The length of the CDR3 is 13 residues. V was shortened by 5 bases and J by 1 base, with 9 bases between the two germline ends. Germline loops: CDR1 SGHVS, CDR2 FQNEAQ. The CDR3 DNA is TGTGCCAGCAGCACCGGGGCTTCCTACGAGCAGTACTTC. This sequence encodes CASSTGASYEQYF.

This clonotype was found many times. The rearrangement uses TRBV15 and TRBJ1-1; a weak D match, TRBD1 (5 bases). V lost 5 bases and J lost 5, with 12 bases in between. Germline V gene sequence: CDR1 LNHNV, CDR2 YYDKDF (reference sequence). The CDR3 runs to 13 residues. CDR3 sequence: CATSGRRGTEAFF. CDR3 sequence (DNA): TGTGCCACCAGCGGAAGACGGGGGACTGAAGCTTTCTTT.

In DNA form, the CDR3 reads TGTGCCAGCAGCTCCGCCACCGGAGGGCCCCGCTCTGGGGCCAACGTCCTGACTTTC. Protein product: CASSSATGGPRSGANVLTF. The J gene is TRBJ2-6, the V gene TRBV5-4; D possibly corresponds to TRBD2 (6 bases). The CDR3 has 19 residues. V lost 3 bases and J lost 0, with 19 bases in between. Germline V gene sequence: CDR1 SGHNT, CDR2 YYREEE (reference sequence).